The 18 T cell receptor beta chains given below trace back to one sample, sequenced in a study of long-term antiretroviral therapy in people with HIV. immunoSEQ v3.0 was run at survey level. Produced via immunoSEQ multiplex PCR; TCRdb's table is partial and in-frame only. This table holds 25,000 to 30,000 clones, approximately 90% found once. This sample comprised unsorted PBMCs, obtained 3.2 years before starting antiretroviral therapy. All receptors derive from a man aged 45-60 years with HIV.

This chain connects TRBV6-4 to TRBJ1-1, with a possible D match to TRBD1 (5 bases). V lost 0 bases, J lost 5 bases, and 13 bases lay in between. This CDR3 has 15 amino acids. Per the germline V gene, CDR1 is MRHNA and CDR2 is SNTAGT. The CDR3 DNA reads as TGTGCCAGCAGTGACTCTAGGGACGGGAGGACTGAAGCTTTCTTT. Amino acid sequence: CASSDSRDGRTEAFF.

The rearrangement links TRBV5-6 to TRBJ1-2; D unresolved. CDR3 length equals 13 residues. V was cut by 3 bases and J by 4 bases, with 10 bases left in between. The V gene's germline CDR1 is SGHDT and CDR2 YYEEEE. In DNA form, the CDR3 reads TGTGCCAGCAGCTCTTGGGCCGCCTATGGCTACACCTTC. Its protein is CASSSWAAYGYTF.

V is TRBV10-3 and J is TRBJ2-1; D unclear. V lost 8 bases, J lost 2 bases, and 13 bases lay in between. Germline loops: CDR1 ENHRY, CDR2 SYGVKD. The CDR3 has 14 residues. CDR3 sequence (DNA): TGTGCCATCGGTACTAACCCCCCCTACAATGAGCAGTTCTTC. Encoded protein: CAIGTNPPYNEQFF.

V is TRBV30 and J is TRBJ1-2; D unresolved. The CDR3 extends over 12 amino acids. In germline, CDR1 is GTSNPN, CDR2 SVGIG (reference sequence). V lost 2 bases to trimming and J lost 1 base, with 5 bases between them. The CDR3 DNA reads TGTGCCTGGAGTCCCATTAACTATGGCTACACCTTC. Protein: CAWSPINYGYTF.

This rearrangement joins TRBV30 to TRBJ1-6; D gene uncertain. The CDR3 runs to 13 residues. Between the trimmed V and J ends, which lost 0 bases and 10 bases, there was a span of 10 bases. Germline V lookup: CDR1 GTSNPN, CDR2 SVGIG (reference sequence). The CDR3 loop reads CAWSVSPASPLHF. The CDR3 region has the DNA TGTGCCTGGAGTGTCAGTCCTGCATCACCCCTCCACTTT.

This chain joins TRBV9 and TRBJ1-2; D is possibly TRBD1 (5 bases). The CDR3 is made up of 18 amino acids. V was pared by 4 bases and J by 3 bases, with 25 bases between. Germline loops: CDR1 SGDLS, CDR2 YYNGEE. In DNA form, the CDR3 reads TGTGCCAGCAGCACCAGTGCGACAGCCCCGCTAATAGACTATGGCTACACCTTC. Translation gives CASSTSATAPLIDYGYTF.

The chain employs TRBV18 and TRBJ1-1; the match to TRBD1 covers 8 bases. Germline V gives CDR1 KGHSH, CDR2 LQKENI. CDR3 length equals 17 residues. With 4 bases clipped from V and 3 bases from J, the junction kept 13 bases outside the gene matches. The CDR3 DNA is TGTGCCAGCTCACAAAGCGGTCCAGGGGGCCTTGACACTGAAGCTTTCTTT. It specifies CASSQSGPGGLDTEAFF.

This rearrangement joins TRBV5-1 to TRBJ1-3; no clear D gene. V lost 4 bases, J lost 9 bases, and 11 bases lay in between. The CDR3 is 12 amino acids. From germline, CDR1 is SGHRS and CDR2 YFSETQ. This CDR3 reads CASSEDRATIYF. CDR3 DNA: TGCGCCAGCAGCGAAGACCGAGCCACCATATATTTT.

This clone was counted once. V and J are TRBV9 and TRBJ2-5; D possibly matches TRBD1 or TRBD2 (5 bases each). Germline CDR1 and CDR2: SGDLS and YYNGEE. This CDR3 has 15 residues. V gave up 4 bases and J gave up 2 bases, with 15 bases separating them. DNA for the CDR3: TGTGCCAGCAGCTACCGGGACCGAGAACAAGAGACCCAGTACTTC. It translates to CASSYRDREQETQYF.

The rearrangement links TRBV5-5 to TRBJ1-1; D is uncertain. This CDR3 has 14 amino acids. CDR1 SGHKS and CDR2 YYEKEE come from the germline V gene (reference sequence). V lost 2 bases and J lost 1, with 9 bases in between. DNA of the CDR3: TGTGCCAGCAGCTTAGAACAGAAGAACACTGAAGCTTTCTTT. Its protein is CASSLEQKNTEAFF.

V gene TRBV7-9 combines with J gene TRBJ1-2; TRBD1 aligns across 8 bases. The length of the CDR3 is 14 residues. CDR1 is SEHNR, CDR2 FQNEAQ, per germline (reference sequence). V was pared by 1 base and J by 7 bases, with 5 bases of the junction left unmatched. CDR3 loop: CASSLDLTGGGYTF. The CDR3 nucleotides read TGTGCCAGCAGCTTAGACCTCACAGGGGGTGGCTACACCTTC.

The chain joins TRBV19 to TRBJ2-7, with 9 bases fitting TRBD1. Losses at the gene ends were 6 bases for V and 4 bases for J; bases not matched to a gene: 4. The CDR3 spans 13 residues. CDR1 is LNHDA, CDR2 SQIVND, per germline (reference sequence). The CDR3 region is CASSWDREYEQYF. The DNA of the CDR3 is TGTGCCAGTAGCTGGGACAGGGAGTACGAGCAGTACTTC.

This clone came up once. V and J are TRBV7-9 and TRBJ2-1; the match to TRBD1 covers 10 bases. The germline gives CDR1 SEHNR, CDR2 FQNEAQ (reference sequence). The CDR3 has 16 amino acids. Trimming took 5 bases from V and 8 from J; bases not matched to a gene: 12. The CDR3 sequence is CASSPRGWDRGDEQFF. The CDR3, as DNA: TGTGCCAGCAGCCCCCGGGGGTGGGACAGGGGCGATGAGCAGTTCTTC.

The chain recombines TRBV6-5 with TRBJ2-3; D might be TRBD2 (6 bases). Trimming took 0 bases from V and 6 from J, leaving 13 bases between them. Per germline, CDR1 MNHEY and CDR2 SVGAGI. This CDR3 comprises 15 residues. The CDR3 DNA sequence: TGTGCCAGCAGTTACTCGAGCGGGCTGTGGGATACGCAGTATTTT. It encodes CASSYSSGLWDTQYF.

The genes are TRBV27 and TRBJ1-5; no clear D gene. Germline values: CDR1 MNHEY, CDR2 SMNVEV (reference sequence). The CDR3 sequence is 13 residues long. V lost 2 bases and J 6 bases, leaving 8 bases between the germline ends. The CDR3 coding sequence is TGTGCCAGCAGTTTACGACGGGGTCAGCCCCAGCATTTT. It translates to CASSLRRGQPQHF.

The chain employs TRBV2 and TRBJ2-5; the D is unclear. Germline V lookup: CDR1 SNHLY, CDR2 FYNNEI. The CDR3 contains 12 residues. V shed 7 bases and J shed 0 bases, with 6 bases lying between them. The CDR3 protein is CASIEYQETQYF. The CDR3 coding sequence is TGTGCCAGCATTGAGTACCAAGAGACCCAGTACTTC.

The chain employs TRBV2 and TRBJ2-1; D is perhaps TRBD2 (6 bases). The CDR3 has 14 amino acids. Germline V gene data show CDR1 as SNHLY and CDR2 as FYNNEI. V was shortened by 7 bases and J by 5 bases, with 15 bases between the two germline ends. The CDR3 region is CASKKSTGDNEQFF. CDR3 nucleotide sequence: TGTGCCAGCAAAAAATCGACGGGAGACAATGAGCAGTTCTTC.

The chain is built from TRBV5-1 and TRBJ2-5; 9 bases match TRBD1. Trimming took 4 bases from V and 3 from J; bases not matched to a gene: 7. The germline gives CDR1 SGHRS, CDR2 YFSETQ. The CDR3 has 15 residues. CDR3 nucleotides: TGCGCCAGCAGCCTGACTCGGACAGGGGAAGAGACCCAGTACTTC. It codes for CASSLTRTGEETQYF.